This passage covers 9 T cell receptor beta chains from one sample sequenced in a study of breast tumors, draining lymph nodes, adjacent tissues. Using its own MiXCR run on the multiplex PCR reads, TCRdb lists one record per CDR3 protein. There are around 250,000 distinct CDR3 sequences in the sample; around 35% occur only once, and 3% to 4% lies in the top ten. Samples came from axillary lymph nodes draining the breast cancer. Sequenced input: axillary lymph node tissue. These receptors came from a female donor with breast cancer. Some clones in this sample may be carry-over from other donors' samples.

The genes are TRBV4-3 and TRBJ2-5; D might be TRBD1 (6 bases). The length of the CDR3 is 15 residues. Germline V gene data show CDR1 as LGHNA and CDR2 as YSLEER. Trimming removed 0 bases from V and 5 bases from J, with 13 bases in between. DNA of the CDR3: TGCGCCAGCAGCCAAGATCGCAGGGGTTTGGAGACCCAGTACTTC. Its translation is CASSQDRRGLETQYF.

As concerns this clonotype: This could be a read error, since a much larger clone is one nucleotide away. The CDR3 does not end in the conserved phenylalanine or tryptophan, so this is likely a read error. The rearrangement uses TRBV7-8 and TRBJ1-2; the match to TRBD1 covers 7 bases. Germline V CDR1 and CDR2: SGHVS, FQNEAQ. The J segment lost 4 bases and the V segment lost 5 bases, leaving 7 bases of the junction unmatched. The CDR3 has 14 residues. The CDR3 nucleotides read TGTGCCAGCAGCACCCGACAGGGTTCCTATGGCTACACCCTC. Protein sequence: CASSTRQGSYGYTL.

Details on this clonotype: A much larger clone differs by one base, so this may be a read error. This CDR3 is CVSSPQTGPRDGYPF. The CDR3 bases are TGTGTCAGCAGCCCACAGACAGGCCCCCGGGATGGCTACCCCTTC. The gene calls are TRBV7-2 and TRBJ1-2; D possibly corresponds to TRBD1 (6 bases). In germline, CDR1 is SGHTA, CDR2 FQGNSA. This CDR3 is 15 amino acids long.

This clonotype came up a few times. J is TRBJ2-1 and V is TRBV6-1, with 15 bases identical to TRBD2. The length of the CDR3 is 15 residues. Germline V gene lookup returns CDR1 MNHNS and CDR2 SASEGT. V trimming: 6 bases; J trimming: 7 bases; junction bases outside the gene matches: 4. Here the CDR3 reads CASRLGTSGRNEQFF. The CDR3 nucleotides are TGTGCCAGCAGGCTCGGGACTAGCGGGAGGAATGAGCAGTTCTTC.

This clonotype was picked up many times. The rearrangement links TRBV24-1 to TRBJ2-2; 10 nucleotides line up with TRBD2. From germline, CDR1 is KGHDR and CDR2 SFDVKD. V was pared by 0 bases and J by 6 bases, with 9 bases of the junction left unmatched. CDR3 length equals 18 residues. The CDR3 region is CATSDLAVGLAGAGELFF. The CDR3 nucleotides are TGTGCCACCAGTGATTTGGCAGTAGGGCTAGCGGGAGCCGGGGAGCTGTTTTTT.

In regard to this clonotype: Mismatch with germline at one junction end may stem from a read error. This CDR3 is CASSFGTTNAGELFF. CDR3 bases: TGTGCCAGCAGCTTTGGGACCACGAACGCCGGGGAGCTGTTTTTT. The V and J genes are TRBV5-8 and TRBJ2-2; D assignment may be TRBD1 or TRBD2 (5 bases each). In germline, CDR1 is SGHTS, CDR2 YDEGEE. This CDR3 is built from 15 residues.

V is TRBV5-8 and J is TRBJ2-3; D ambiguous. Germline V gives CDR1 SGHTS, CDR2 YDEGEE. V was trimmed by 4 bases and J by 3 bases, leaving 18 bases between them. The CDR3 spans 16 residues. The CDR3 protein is CASSLLTPGRTDTQYF. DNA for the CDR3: TGTGCCAGCAGCCTCTTAACTCCTGGACGGACAGATACGCAGTATTTT.

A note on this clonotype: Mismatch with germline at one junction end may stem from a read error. In DNA, the CDR3 is TGTGCCAGCAGTCGAACAGGGGTGAACACCGTGGAGCTGTTTTTT. Translation gives CASSRTGVNTVELFF. The chain combines TRBV6-6 with TRBJ2-2; 7 bases fit TRBD1. The CDR3 runs 15 residues. Germline CDR1 is MNHNY and CDR2 is SVGAGI (reference sequence).

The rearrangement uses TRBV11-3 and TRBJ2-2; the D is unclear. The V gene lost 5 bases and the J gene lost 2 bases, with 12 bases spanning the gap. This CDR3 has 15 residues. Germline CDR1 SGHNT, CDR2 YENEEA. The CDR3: CASSPYTENTGELFF. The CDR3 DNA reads TGTGCCAGCAGCCCCTACACAGAAAACACCGGGGAGCTGTTTTTT.